This T cell receptor beta chain was captured in a study of CD8+ T cells in alopecia areata. Stated treatment: oral pan-JAK inhibitor, 5-10 mg twice daily. Following RNA extraction, reverse transcription yielded cDNA that acted as the sequencing template. Repertoires were generated with immunoSEQ multiplex PCR, while TCRdb's copy carries only in-frame clones and drops some. The sample shows more than 140,000 clones, 86% of them seen only once. The sample here was CD8+ T cells sorted from blood, taken at week 4, from a patient treated with tofacitinib. The TCR originated in a human donor with alopecia areata.

As DNA, the CDR3 is TGTGCCAGCAGCTTAGACGGTCTTTCCCCCTACGAGCAGTACTTC. Its translation is CASSLDGLSPYEQYF. This chain joins TRBV7-9 and TRBJ2-7, with D unclear. In germline, CDR1 is SEHNR, CDR2 FQNEAQ (reference sequence). The CDR3 contains 15 residues. V dropped 1 base and J dropped 2 bases, with 12 bases sitting between them.